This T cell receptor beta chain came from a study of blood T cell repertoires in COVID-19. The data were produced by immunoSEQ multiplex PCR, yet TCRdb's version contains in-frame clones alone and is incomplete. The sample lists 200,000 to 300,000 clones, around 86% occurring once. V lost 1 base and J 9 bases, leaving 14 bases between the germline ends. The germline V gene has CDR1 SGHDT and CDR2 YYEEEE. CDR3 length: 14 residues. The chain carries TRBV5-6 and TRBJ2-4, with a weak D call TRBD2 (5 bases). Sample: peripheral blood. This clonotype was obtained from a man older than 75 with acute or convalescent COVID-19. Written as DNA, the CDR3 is TGTGCCAGCAGCTTGACCTTCACGGGGAGCATTCAGTACTTC. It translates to CASSLTFTGSIQYF. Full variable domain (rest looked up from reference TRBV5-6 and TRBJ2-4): DAGVTQSPTHLIKTRGQQVTLRCSPKSGHDTVSWYQQALGQGPQFIFQYYEEEERQRGNFPDRFSGHQFPNYSSELNVNALLLGDSALYLCASSLTFTGSIQYFGAGTRLSVL.